This T cell receptor (beta chain) was observed in a study of CD8 T cells in Susac syndrome. With random hexamers, reverse transcription was performed on about 0.45 to 1 ug of RNA. TCRdb analysed the immunoSEQ multiplex PCR reads with MiXCR anew, one entry per CDR3 protein. The table has about 250,000 distinct CDR3 sequences, 85% to 95% seen once. Negative isolation yielded the CD8+ and CD4+ T cells, while FACS enriched the TEMRA cells. Germline V gene sequence: CDR1 MNHEY, CDR2 SMNVEV (reference sequence). V lost 7 bases, J lost 5 bases, and 15 bases lay in between. The CDR3 sequence is 13 residues long.

What was sequenced was CD4+ T cells from PBMCs. This clonotype was obtained from a human donor with multiple sclerosis. The chain joins TRBV27 to TRBJ2-7; the D call may be TRBD1 or TRBD2 (5 bases each). Here the CDR3 reads CASKGPPRNEQYF. CDR3 coding DNA: TGTGCCAGCAAGGGACCTCCGAGGAACGAGCAGTACTTC.